This TCR beta chain was found in a study of T cells in localized non-small cell lung cancer. Clones were sequenced by immunoSEQ multiplex PCR, and TCRdb holds only the in-frame ones, with some missing. The repertoire includes about 36,000 clones, around 88% of them detected once, and 7% to 7.5% sits in the top ten. The germline V gene encodes CDR1 SGHRS and CDR2 YFSETQ. This CDR3 is built from 15 residues. V shed 0 bases and J shed 5 bases, with 11 bases lying between them. This TCR was recovered from a woman aged 35 to 69 with stage I lung adenocarcinoma. The rearrangement joins TRBV5-1 to TRBJ2-2; D not certain. The sequences come from peripheral blood, collected before any cancer treatment. CDR3 sequence reads: CASSLGGIGTGELFF. The CDR3 DNA sequence: TGCGCCAGCAGCTTGGGAGGCATAGGGACCGGGGAGCTGTTTTTT. The whole variable domain, remainder taken from reference TRBV5-1 and TRBJ2-2, is KAGVTQTPRYLIKTRGQQVTLSCSPISGHRSVSWYQQTPGQGLQFLFEYFSETQRNKGNFPGRFSGRQFSNSRSEMNVSTLELGDSALYLCASSLGGIGTGELFFGEGSRLTVL.